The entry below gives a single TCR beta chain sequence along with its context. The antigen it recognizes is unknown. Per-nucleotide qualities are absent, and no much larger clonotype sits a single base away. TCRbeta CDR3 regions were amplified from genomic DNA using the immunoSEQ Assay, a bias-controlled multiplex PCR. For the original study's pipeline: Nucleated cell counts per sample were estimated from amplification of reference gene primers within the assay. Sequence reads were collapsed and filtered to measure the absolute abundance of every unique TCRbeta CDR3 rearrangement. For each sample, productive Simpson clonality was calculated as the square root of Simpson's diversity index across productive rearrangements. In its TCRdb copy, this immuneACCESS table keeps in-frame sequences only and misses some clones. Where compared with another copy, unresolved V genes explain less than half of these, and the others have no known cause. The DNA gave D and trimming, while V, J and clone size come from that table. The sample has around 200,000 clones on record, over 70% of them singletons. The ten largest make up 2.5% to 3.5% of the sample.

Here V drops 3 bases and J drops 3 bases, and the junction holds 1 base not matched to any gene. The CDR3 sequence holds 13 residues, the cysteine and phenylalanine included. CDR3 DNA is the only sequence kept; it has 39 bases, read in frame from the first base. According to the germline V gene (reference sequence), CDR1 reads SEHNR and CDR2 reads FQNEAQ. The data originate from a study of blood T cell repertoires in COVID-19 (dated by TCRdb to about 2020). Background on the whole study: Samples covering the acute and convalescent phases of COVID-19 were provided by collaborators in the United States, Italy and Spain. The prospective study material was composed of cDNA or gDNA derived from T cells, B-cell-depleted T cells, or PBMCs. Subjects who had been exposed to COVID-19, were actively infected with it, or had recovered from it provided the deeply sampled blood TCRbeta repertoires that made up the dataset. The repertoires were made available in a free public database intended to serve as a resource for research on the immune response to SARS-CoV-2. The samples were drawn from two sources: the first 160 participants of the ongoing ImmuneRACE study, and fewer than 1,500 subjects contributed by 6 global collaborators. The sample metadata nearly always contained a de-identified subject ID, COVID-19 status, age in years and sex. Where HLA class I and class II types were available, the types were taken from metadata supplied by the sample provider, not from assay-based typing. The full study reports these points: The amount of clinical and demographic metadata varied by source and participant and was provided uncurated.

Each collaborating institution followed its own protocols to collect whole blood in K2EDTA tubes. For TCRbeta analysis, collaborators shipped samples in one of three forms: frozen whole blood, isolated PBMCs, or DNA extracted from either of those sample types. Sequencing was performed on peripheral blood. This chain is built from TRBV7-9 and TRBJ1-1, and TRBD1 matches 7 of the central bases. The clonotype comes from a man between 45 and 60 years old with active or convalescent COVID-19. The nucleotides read TGTGCCAGCAGCTTTGGGACAGACACTGAAGCTTTCTTT. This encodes CASSFGTDTEAFF. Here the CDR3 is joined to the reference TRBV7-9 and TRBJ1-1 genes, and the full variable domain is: DTGVSQNPRHKITKRGQNVTFRCDPISEHNRLYWYRQTLGQGPEFLTYFQNEAQLEKSRLLSDRFSAERPKGSFSTLEIQRTEQGDSAMYLCASSFGTDTEAFFGQGTRLTVV.